This T cell receptor (beta chain) is drawn from a study of T cells expressing NK-cell markers. General study findings and limits: Each of 5 to 7 donors carried dominant NKG2C+ clonotypes accounting for about 1.0-8% of CD8+ T cells.

On this clonotype: Its target is not known.

Germline V gene lookup returns CDR1 SGHNT and CDR2 YYREEE (reference sequence). This CDR3 region has 15 residues. TCRdb re-called the 5' RACE reads and shows each CDR3 protein once, DNA omitted. The table for this sample gives about 150,000 distinct CDR3 sequences. The sample taken for sequencing was blood T cells: a sorted CD56 or NKG2C T cell subset, CD4+ or CD8+ T cells, or bulk PBMC T cells (not recorded which). The genes are TRBV5-4 and TRBJ1-2; TCRdb returns TRBD1, unconfirmable since there is no DNA. The receptor was derived from a man aged 18 to 69 in good health. CDR3 region: CASSLAYSGARGYTF.